The 10 T cell receptor beta chains below come from one sample, sequenced in a study of Ad26.COV2.S vaccination and SARS-CoV-2 variants. The protocol was immunoSEQ multiplex PCR, while the TCRdb copy is restricted to in-frame clones and leaves out a portion. In the table there are 400,000 to 450,000 clones, roughly 88% of which are singletons. As to treatment: some 20 received Ad26.COV2.S at low or high dose, single or two shots; roughly 5 received placebo; per-sample allocation not given. The samples were gathered on day 63 after the first injection of vaccine or placebo. The sample consisted of peripheral blood, taken in a trial of Ad26.COV2.S vaccine versus placebo. All receptors come from a person between 18 and 65 years old who received the Ad26.COV2.S COVID-19 vaccine or a placebo.

The chain has TRBV11-3 and TRBJ2-7, with D tentatively TRBD2 (5 bases). V was trimmed by 2 bases and J by 7 bases, leaving 12 bases between them. Germline CDR1 is SGHNT and CDR2 is YENEEA. The CDR3 is 13 residues long. In DNA, the CDR3 is TGTGCCAGCAGCTTATCGGGGTCGGGTGAGCAGTACTTC. It encodes CASSLSGSGEQYF.

V is TRBV15 and J is TRBJ1-3, with D unresolved. The CDR3 totals 17 residues. V lost 0 bases and J lost 0, with 12 bases in between. Looked up from germline, CDR1 is LNHNV and CDR2 is YYDKDF (reference sequence). CDR3 sequence reads: CATSRDYEASSGNTIYF. For the CDR3, the DNA is TGTGCCACCAGCAGAGATTATGAGGCGAGCTCTGGAAACACCATATATTTT.

The chain has TRBV24-1 and TRBJ2-2; perhaps TRBD2 as D (5 bases). Germline V lookup: CDR1 KGHDR, CDR2 SFDVKD. Trimming took off 5 bases at V and 8 bases at J, with 20 bases between the two ends. This CDR3 is 16 amino acids long. In nucleotides, the CDR3 is TGTGCCACCAGTGGAGGGCGGATCACCTGGTGGGGGGAGCTGTTTTTT. It translates to CATSGGRITWWGELFF.

The rearrangement joins TRBV9 to TRBJ2-1, with TRBD1 identical over 10 bases. Trimming removed 4 bases from V and 8 bases from J; junction bases left unmatched: 6. Germline CDR1 is SGDLS and CDR2 is YYNGEE. The CDR3 contains 14 residues. The CDR3 sequence: CASSYRDRGDEQFF. CDR3 nucleotide sequence: TGTGCCAGCAGCTACCGGGACAGGGGTGATGAGCAGTTCTTC.

This chain connects TRBV27 to TRBJ1-2; D possibly corresponds to TRBD1 (5 bases). The CDR3 consists of 14 residues. Trimming pared 5 bases from V and 0 bases from J, leaving 10 bases between. Germline V lookup: CDR1 MNHEY, CDR2 SMNVEV (reference sequence). The CDR3 nucleotides read TGTGCCAGCAGTGCCAGGGAGGCTAACTATGGCTACACCTTC. Protein: CASSAREANYGYTF.

This clone was picked up one time. This chain uses TRBV5-5 with TRBJ1-5; TRBD1 might be the D (6 bases). CDR1 and CDR2 from the germline V gene are SGHKS and YYEKEE (reference sequence). V gave up 0 bases and J gave up 0 bases, with 10 bases separating them. CDR3 length equals 16 residues. CDR3 loop: CASSLGARGSNQPQHF. The CDR3 DNA reads TGTGCCAGCAGCTTGGGGGCCAGGGGTAGCAATCAGCCCCAGCATTTT.

This clone appeared a single time. The chain recombines TRBV3-1 (or the pseudogene TRBV3-2) with TRBJ2-1; possibly TRBD1 or TRBD2 for D (5 bases each). Germline V gene sequence: CDR1 LGHDT, CDR2 YNNKEL (reference sequence). The CDR3 is 16 residues long. Trimming took off 6 bases at V and 3 bases at J, with 18 bases between the two ends. The DNA of the CDR3 is TGTGCCAGCAGACCTAGCCGGGACCCAAACTACAATGAGCAGTTCTTC. The encoded protein is CASRPSRDPNYNEQFF.

The genes are TRBV12-3 or TRBV12-4 and TRBJ1-2; D might be TRBD1 (6 bases). CDR3 length: 11 amino acids. Trimming cost V 11 bases and J 4 bases, with 11 bases left between them. CDR3 in amino acids: CASGTLYGYTF. CDR3 DNA: TGTGCCTCCGGGACACTCTATGGCTACACCTTC.

The rearrangement uses TRBV3-1 (or the pseudogene TRBV3-2) and TRBJ1-5, with TRBD1 matching 8 bases. This CDR3 has 13 amino acids. Losses at the gene ends were 4 bases for V and 5 bases for J; bases not matched to a gene: 1. Germline CDR1 and CDR2: LGHDT and YNNKEL (reference sequence). CDR3 nucleotide sequence: TGTGCCAGCAGCCCCAGGGGGCATCAGCCCCAGCATTTT. Its protein product is CASSPRGHQPQHF.

The chain employs TRBV9 and TRBJ1-1, with 8 nucleotides matching TRBD1. Germline values: CDR1 SGDLS, CDR2 YYNGEE. CDR3 length: 13 amino acids. V trimming: 2 bases; J trimming: 3 bases; junction bases outside the gene matches: 0. CDR3 bases: TGTGCCAGCAGCGTCAGGGGGCACACTGAAGCTTTCTTT. The encoded protein is CASSVRGHTEAFF.